This T cell receptor (beta chain) was found in a study of blood T cell repertoires in COVID-19. Study-wide context: The United States, Italy and Spain provided the acute and convalescent COVID-19 samples.

CDR3 length: 16 amino acids. V was shortened by 7 bases and J by 3 bases, with 24 bases between the two germline ends. CDR1 and CDR2 (germline): SQVTM, ANQGSEA. Original processing notes: Estimation of nucleated cell counts relied on the amplification of reference gene primers. Sequenced by immunoSEQ multiplex PCR; TCRdb stores in-frame clones only, minus some. V and J calls and clone size are those listed in that table; D and trimming were worked out from the DNA. The table has some 87,000 clones, approximately 84% seen once. The V and J genes are TRBV29-1 and TRBJ1-1, with D maybe TRBD1 (6 bases). This sequence originates from a human donor in a cohort sampled during active COVID-19. The material sequenced was peripheral blood. The CDR3: CSGRRGAGERDTEAFF. The CDR3, as DNA: TGCAGCGGCCGACGGGGAGCAGGGGAGAGGGACACTGAAGCTTTCTTT.